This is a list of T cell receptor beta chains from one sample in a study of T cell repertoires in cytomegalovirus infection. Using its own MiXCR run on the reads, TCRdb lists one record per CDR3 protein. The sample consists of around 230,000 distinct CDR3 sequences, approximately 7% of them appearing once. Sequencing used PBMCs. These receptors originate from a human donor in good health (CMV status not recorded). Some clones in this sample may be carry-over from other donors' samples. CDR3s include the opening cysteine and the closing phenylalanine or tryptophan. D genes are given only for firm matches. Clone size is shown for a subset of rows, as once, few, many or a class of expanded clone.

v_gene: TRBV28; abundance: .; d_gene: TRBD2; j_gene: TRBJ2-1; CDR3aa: CASSGSSGGTYNEQFF; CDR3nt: TGTGCCAGCAGTGGTTCTAGCGGGGGGACTTACAATGAGCAGTTCTTC
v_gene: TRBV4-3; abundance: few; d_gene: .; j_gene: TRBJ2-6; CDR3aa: CASGPGFGSGANVLTF; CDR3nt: TGCGCCAGCGGACCAGGGTTCGGATCTGGGGCCAACGTCCTGACTTTC
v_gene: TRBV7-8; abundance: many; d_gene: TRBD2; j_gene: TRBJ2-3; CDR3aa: CASSGVLAGGTDTQYF; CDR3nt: TGTGCCAGCAGCGGCGTGCTAGCGGGGGGGACAGATACGCAGTATTTT
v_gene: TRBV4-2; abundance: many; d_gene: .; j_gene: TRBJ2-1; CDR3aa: CASSQAGQGRVGEQFF; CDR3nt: TGTGCCAGCAGCCAAGCCGGGCAGGGGCGGGTAGGTGAGCAGTTCTTC
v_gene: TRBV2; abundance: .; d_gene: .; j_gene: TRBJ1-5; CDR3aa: CASSEVAEPQHF; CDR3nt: TGTGCCAGCAGTGAAGTTGCGGAGCCCCAGCATTTT
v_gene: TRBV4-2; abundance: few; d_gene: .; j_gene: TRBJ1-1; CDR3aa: CASSQDSGDTEAFF; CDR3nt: TGTGCCAGCAGCCAAGATTCAGGGGACACTGAAGCTTTCTTT
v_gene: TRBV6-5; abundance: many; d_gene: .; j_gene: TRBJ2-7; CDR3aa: CASSLAGTPTYEQYF; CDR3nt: TGTGCCAGCAGCCTAGCCGGGACTCCTACCTACGAGCAGTACTTC
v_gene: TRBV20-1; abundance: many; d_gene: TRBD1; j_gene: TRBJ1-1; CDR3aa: CSARNSRTGGRNTEAFF; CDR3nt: TGCAGTGCGAGAAATTCCCGGACAGGGGGCAGGAACACTGAAGCTTTCTTT
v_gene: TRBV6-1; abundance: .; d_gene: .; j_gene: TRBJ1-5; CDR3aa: CASSEALPRFQPQHF; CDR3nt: TGTGCCAGCAGTGAAGCGCTTCCACGGTTTCAGCCCCAGCATTTT
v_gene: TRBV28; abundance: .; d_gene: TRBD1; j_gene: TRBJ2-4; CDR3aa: CASSFSGDRGWDIQYF; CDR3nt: TGTGCCAGCAGTTTCAGCGGGGACAGGGGGTGGGACATTCAGTACTTC
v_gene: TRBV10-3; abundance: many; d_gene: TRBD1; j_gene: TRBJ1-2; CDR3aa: CAISAPSWDRNYGYTF; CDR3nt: TGTGCCATCAGTGCCCCGAGTTGGGACAGGAACTATGGCTACACCTTC
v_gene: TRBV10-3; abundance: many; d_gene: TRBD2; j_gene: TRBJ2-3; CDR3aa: CAISPGGASNTDTQYF; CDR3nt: TGTGCCATCAGCCCCGGGGGGGCCAGTAACACAGATACGCAGTATTTT
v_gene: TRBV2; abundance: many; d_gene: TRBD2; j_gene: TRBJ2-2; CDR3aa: CASSEVLAGNTGELFF; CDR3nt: TGTGCCAGCAGTGAGGTGCTAGCGGGGAACACCGGGGAGCTGTTTTTT
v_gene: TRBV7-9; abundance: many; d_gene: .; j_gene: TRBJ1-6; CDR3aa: CASSVGDSPLHF; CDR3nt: TGTGCCAGCAGCGTTGGGGATTCACCCCTCCACTTT
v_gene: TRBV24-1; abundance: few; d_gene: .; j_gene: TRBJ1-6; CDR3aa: CATSDLGVWDSPLHF; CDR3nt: TGTGCCACCAGTGATTTGGGAGTATGGGATTCACCCCTCCACTTT
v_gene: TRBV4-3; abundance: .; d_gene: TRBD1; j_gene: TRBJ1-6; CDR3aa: CASSPSAGTDYNSPLYF; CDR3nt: TGCGCCAGCAGCCCCTCCGCCGGGACAGATTATAATTCACCCCTCTACTTT
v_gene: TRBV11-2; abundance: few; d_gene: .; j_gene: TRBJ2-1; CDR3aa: CASTSMRGGGRPEGSEQFF; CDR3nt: TGTGCCAGCACCTCAATGAGGGGGGGGGGACGGCCCGAAGGGAGTGAGCAGTTCTTC
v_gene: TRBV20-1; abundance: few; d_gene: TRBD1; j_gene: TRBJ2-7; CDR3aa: CSAVRQGVTYEQYF; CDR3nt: TGCAGTGCGGTGAGACAGGGGGTTACCTACGAGCAGTACTTC
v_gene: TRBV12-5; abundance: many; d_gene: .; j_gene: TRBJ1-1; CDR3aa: CASGADTEAFF; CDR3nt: TGTGCTAGCGGGGCAGACACTGAAGCTTTCTTT
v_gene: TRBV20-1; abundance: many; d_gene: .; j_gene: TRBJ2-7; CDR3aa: CSAREVRVLHTYEQYF; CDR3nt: TGCAGTGCTAGAGAGGTCCGGGTCCTACACACCTACGAGCAGTACTTC
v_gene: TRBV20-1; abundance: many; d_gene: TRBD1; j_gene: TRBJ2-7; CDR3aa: CSAGTTGEIGYEQYF; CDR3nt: TGCAGTGCTGGAACCACAGGGGAAATAGGCTACGAGCAGTACTTC
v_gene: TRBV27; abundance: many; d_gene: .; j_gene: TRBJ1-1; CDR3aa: CASLSRLNTEAFF; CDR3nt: TGTGCCAGCTTAAGCAGGTTGAACACTGAAGCTTTCTTT
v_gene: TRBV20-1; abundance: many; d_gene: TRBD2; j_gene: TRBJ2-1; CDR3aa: CSARTGGVYNEQFF; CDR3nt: TGCAGTGCTAGAACGGGGGGGGTTTACAATGAGCAGTTCTTC
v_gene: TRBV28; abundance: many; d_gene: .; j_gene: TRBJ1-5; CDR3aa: CASSLASRDAQHF; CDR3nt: TGTGCCAGCAGTTTAGCTAGCAGGGACGCCCAGCATTTT
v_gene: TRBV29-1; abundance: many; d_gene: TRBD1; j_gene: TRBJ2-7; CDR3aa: CSVTLWTGQSNEQYF; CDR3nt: TGCAGCGTTACACTGTGGACAGGGCAGTCGAACGAGCAGTACTTC